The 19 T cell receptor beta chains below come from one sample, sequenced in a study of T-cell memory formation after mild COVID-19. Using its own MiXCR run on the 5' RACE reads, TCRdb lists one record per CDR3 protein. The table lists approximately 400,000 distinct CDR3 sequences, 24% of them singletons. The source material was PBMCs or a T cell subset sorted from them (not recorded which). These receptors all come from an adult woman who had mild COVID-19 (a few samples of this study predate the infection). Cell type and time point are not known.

The CDR3 DNA is TGTGCCAGCAGCCTGCCGACTCCCGCCTACGAGCAGTACTTC. As protein: CASSLPTPAYEQYF. V usage is TRBV5-6 and J usage is TRBJ2-7; D unresolved. Germline V CDR1 and CDR2: SGHDT, YYEEEE. CDR3 length: 14 amino acids. The V and J ends lost 4 bases and 2 bases respectively, with 13 bases between them.

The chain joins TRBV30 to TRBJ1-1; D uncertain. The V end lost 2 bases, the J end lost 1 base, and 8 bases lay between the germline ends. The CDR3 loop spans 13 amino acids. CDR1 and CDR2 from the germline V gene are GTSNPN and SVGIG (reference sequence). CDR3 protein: CAWSWQSNTEAFF. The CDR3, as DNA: TGTGCCTGGAGTTGGCAGTCGAACACTGAAGCTTTCTTT. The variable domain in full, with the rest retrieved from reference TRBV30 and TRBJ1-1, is SQTIHQWPATLVQPVGSPLSLECTVEGTSNPNLYWYRQAAGRGLQLLFYSVGIGQISSEVPQNLSASRPQDRQFILSSKKLLLSDSGFYLCAWSWQSNTEAFFGQGTRLTVV.

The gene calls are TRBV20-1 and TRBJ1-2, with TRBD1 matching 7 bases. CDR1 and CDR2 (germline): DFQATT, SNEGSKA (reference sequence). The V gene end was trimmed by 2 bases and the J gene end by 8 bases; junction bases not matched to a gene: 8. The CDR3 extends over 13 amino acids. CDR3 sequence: CSARLQGLRGYTF. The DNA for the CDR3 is TGCAGTGCTAGACTACAGGGGCTGCGGGGCTACACCTTC.

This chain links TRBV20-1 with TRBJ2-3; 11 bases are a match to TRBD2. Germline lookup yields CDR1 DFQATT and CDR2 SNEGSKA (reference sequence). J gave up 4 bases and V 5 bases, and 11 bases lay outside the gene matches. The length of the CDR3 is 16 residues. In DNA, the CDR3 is TGCAGTGCTGGGCCTTTAGCGGGGGGGCCCCCAGATACGCAGTATTTT. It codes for CSAGPLAGGPPDTQYF.

Here the CDR3 DNA reads TGCGCCAGCAGTCGTACAGGGCGGGTCGATCAGCCCCAGCATTTT. Protein sequence: CASSRTGRVDQPQHF. V is TRBV23-1 and J is TRBJ1-5; a possible D gene is TRBD1 (6 bases). TRBV23-1 is classed as an ORF, of uncertain function. V lost 4 bases, J lost 5 bases, and 15 bases lay in between. The CDR3 spans 15 residues.

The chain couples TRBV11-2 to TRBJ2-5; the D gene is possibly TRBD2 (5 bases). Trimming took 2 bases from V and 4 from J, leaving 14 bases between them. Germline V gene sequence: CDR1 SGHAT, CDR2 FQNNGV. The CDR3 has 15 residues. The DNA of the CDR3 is TGTGCCAGCAGCTTATTCGATGGAGGAGGAGAGACCCAGTACTTC. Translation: CASSLFDGGGETQYF. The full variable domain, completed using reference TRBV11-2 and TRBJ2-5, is EAGVAQSPRYKIIEKRQSVAFWCNPISGHATLYWYQQILGQGPKLLIQFQNNGVVDDSQLPKDRFSAERLKGVDSTLKIQPAKLEDSAVYLCASSLFDGGGETQYFGPGTRLLVL.

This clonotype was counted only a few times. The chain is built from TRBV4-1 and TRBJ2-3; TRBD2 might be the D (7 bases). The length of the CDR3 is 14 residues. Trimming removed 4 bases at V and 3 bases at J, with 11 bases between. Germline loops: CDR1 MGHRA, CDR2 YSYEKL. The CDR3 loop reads CASSPAGATDTQYF. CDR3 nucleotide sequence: TGCGCCAGCAGCCCGGCGGGGGCAACAGATACGCAGTATTTT.

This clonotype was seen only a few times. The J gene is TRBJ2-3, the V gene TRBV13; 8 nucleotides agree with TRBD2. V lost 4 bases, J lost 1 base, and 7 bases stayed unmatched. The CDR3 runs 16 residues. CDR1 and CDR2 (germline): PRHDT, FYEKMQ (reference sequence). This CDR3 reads CASSSYQRGRTDTQYF. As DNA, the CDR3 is TGTGCCAGCAGCTCTTACCAGCGGGGGCGCACAGATACGCAGTATTTT. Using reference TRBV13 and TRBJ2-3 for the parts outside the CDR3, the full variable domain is AAGVIQSPRHLIKEKRETATLKCYPIPRHDTVYWYQQGPGQDPQFLISFYEKMQSDKGSIPDRFSAQQFSDYHSELNMSSLELGDSALYFCASSSYQRGRTDTQYFGPGTRLTVL.

CDR3 nucleotide sequence: TGTGCCAGCTCATCGGGAGGACAGGGGGCTGCCTACGAGCAGTACTTC. Its protein product is CASSSGGQGAAYEQYF. The chain recombines TRBV18 with TRBJ2-7, with 11 nucleotides matching TRBD1. V lost 5 bases and J lost 2; bases outside the gene matches: 8. The CDR3 runs 16 residues. Germline V gene lookup returns CDR1 KGHSH and CDR2 LQKENI.

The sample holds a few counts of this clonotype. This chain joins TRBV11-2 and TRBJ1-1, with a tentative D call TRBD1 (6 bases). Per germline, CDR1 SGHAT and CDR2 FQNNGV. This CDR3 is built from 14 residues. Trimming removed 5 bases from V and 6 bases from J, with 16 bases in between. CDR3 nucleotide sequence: TGTGCCAGCAGCCTTCCCGGGGGGCTGGCTGAAGCTTTCTTT. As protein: CASSLPGGLAEAFF.

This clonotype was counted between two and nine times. This chain's CDR3 is CASSLAGVAKNIQYF. For the CDR3, the DNA is TGTGCCAGCAGCTTAGCTGGGGTAGCCAAAAACATTCAGTACTTC. The chain employs TRBV7-2 and TRBJ2-4; unclear D gene. Trimming removed 0 bases from V and 0 bases from J, with 6 bases in between. The germline V gene has CDR1 SGHTA and CDR2 FQGNSA. The CDR3 length is 15 residues.

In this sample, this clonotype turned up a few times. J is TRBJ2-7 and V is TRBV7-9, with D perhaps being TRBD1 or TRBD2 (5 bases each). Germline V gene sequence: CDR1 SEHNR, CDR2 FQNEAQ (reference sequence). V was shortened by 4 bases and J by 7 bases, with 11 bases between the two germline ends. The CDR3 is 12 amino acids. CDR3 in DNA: TGTGCCAGCAGCTGGGGGTCCCGGGAGCAGTACTTC. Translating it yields CASSWGSREQYF.

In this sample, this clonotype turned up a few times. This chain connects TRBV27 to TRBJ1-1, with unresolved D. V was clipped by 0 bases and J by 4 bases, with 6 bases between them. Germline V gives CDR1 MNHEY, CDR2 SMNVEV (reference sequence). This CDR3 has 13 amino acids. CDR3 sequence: CASSLSLATEAFF. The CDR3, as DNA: TGTGCCAGCAGTTTATCCCTCGCCACTGAAGCTTTCTTT.

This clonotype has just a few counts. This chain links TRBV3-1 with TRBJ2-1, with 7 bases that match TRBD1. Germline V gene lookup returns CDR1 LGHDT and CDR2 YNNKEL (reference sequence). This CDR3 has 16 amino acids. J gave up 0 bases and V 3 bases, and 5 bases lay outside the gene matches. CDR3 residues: CASSHDRAGSYNEQFF. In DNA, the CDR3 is TGTGCCAGCAGCCACGACAGGGCCGGCTCCTACAATGAGCAGTTCTTC.

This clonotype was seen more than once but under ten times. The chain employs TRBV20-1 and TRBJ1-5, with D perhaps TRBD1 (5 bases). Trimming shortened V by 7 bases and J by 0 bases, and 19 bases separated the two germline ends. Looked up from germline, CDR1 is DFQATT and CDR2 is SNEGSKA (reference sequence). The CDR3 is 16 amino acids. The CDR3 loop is CSGSVRDEYSNQPQHF. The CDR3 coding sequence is TGCAGTGGAAGTGTCCGGGACGAGTATAGCAATCAGCCCCAGCATTTT.

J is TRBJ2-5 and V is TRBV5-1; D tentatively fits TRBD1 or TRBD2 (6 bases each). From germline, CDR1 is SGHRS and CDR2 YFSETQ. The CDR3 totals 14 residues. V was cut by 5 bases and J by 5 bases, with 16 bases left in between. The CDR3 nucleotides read TGCGCCAGCAGTGACGGGGGCATAGGGGAGACCCAGTACTTC. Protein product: CASSDGGIGETQYF.

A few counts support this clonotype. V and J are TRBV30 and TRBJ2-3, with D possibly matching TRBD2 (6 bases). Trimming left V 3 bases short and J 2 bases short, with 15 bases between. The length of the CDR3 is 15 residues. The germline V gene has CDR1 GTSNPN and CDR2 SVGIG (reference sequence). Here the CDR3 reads CAWSLTGSNTDTQYF. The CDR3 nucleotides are TGTGCCTGGAGCCTGACCGGGAGTAACACAGATACGCAGTATTTT.

This CDR3 is CASSSVAGGNEQFF. The CDR3 nucleotides are TGTGCCAGCAGTTCCGTAGCGGGAGGCAATGAGCAGTTCTTC. The chain employs TRBV12-3 or TRBV12-4 and TRBJ2-1; 10 bases line up with TRBD2. The CDR3 totals 14 residues. V lost 4 bases to trimming and J lost 6 bases; unmatched junction nucleotides: 3.

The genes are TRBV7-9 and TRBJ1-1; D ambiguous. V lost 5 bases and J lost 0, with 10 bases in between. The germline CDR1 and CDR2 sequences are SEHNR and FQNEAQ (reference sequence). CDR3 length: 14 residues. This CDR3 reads CASSPGLVNTEAFF. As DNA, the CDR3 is TGTGCCAGCAGCCCCGGTTTGGTGAACACTGAAGCTTTCTTT. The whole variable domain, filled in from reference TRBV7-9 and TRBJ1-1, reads DTGVSQNPRHKITKRGQNVTFRCDPISEHNRLYWYRQTLGQGPEFLTYFQNEAQLEKSRLLSDRFSAERPKGSFSTLEIQRTEQGDSAMYLCASSPGLVNTEAFFGQGTRLTVV.